These 18 T cell receptor beta chains were all obtained from the same sample, sequenced in a study of type 1 regulatory T cells. General study findings and limits: Tr1 cells had a more restricted TCR repertoire than non-Tr1 cells.

Their recognized antigens are unknown. TCRdb recomputed calls from the reads with MiXCR, one row per CDR3 protein. Seen here are about 69,000 distinct CDR3 sequences, 20% observed once, and the top ten hold under 8.5%. Sequences were obtained from cultured type 1 regulatory T (Tr1) cells, either the whole culture or a sorted fraction (not recorded which). The origin of the receptors is a human donor in good health.

This sequence joins TRBV29-1 and TRBJ2-1, with D tentatively TRBD1 or TRBD2 (5 bases each). The CDR3 runs to 13 residues. Trimming took 4 bases from V and 10 from J, leaving 17 bases between them. Germline loops: CDR1 SQVTM, CDR2 ANQGSEA. The CDR3 is CSVGGRGRREQFF. The CDR3 DNA follows: TGCAGCGTTGGGGGACGGGGTCGGAGGGAGCAGTTCTTC.

This clonotype showed up just a few times. V is TRBV20-1 and J is TRBJ2-5; 9 positions agree with TRBD2. CDR3 length: 14 amino acids. Germline V gene data show CDR1 as DFQATT and CDR2 as SNEGSKA (reference sequence). The J segment lost 3 bases and the V segment lost 4 bases, leaving 6 bases of the junction unmatched. The CDR3 bases are TGCAGTGCTAACTCAATAGCGGGAGAAGAGACCCAGTACTTC. This encodes CSANSIAGEETQYF.

The rearrangement uses TRBV3-1 and TRBJ2-5; 12 nucleotides line up with TRBD2. This CDR3 is built from 16 residues. Germline V gene sequence: CDR1 LGHDT, CDR2 YNNKEL (reference sequence). Trimming took 4 bases from V and 5 from J; bases not matched to a gene: 8. This chain's CDR3 is CASSPRLAGGSETQYF. The CDR3 nucleotides are TGTGCCAGCAGCCCCCGGCTAGCGGGAGGGTCGGAGACCCAGTACTTC.

This clonotype appeared many times. This rearrangement joins TRBV5-1 to TRBJ1-1; 9 bases map to TRBD1. The length of the CDR3 is 14 residues. With V trimmed by 4 bases and J by 4 bases, 5 bases remained unmatched. From germline, CDR1 is SGHRS and CDR2 YFSETQ. Here the CDR3 reads CASSDRTGVTEAFF. CDR3 sequence (DNA): TGCGCCAGCAGCGACCGGACAGGGGTCACTGAAGCTTTCTTT.

This clonotype was picked up a small number of times. This chain uses TRBV7-2 with TRBJ1-5, with 7 bases fitting TRBD1. Losses at the gene ends were 5 bases for V and 3 bases for J; bases not matched to a gene: 4. Germline lookup yields CDR1 SGHTA and CDR2 FQGNSA. The CDR3 totals 14 residues. The CDR3 bases are TGTGCCAGCAGCCCGGACAGGAACAATCAGCCCCAGCATTTT. Its protein is CASSPDRNNQPQHF.

The chain is built from TRBV5-1 and TRBJ2-1; D gene unclear. V lost 4 bases and J 8 bases, leaving 19 bases between the germline ends. The CDR3 has 15 residues. Germline CDR1 SGHRS, CDR2 YFSETQ. The CDR3 coding sequence is TGCGCCAGCAGCCCACTATGGCCAGGTCGGGATGAGCAGTTCTTC. Its protein is CASSPLWPGRDEQFF.

This chain connects TRBV12-3 or TRBV12-4 to TRBJ1-2; D is ambiguous. CDR3 size: 13 residues. Trimming stripped 3 bases from V and 4 bases from J, with 9 bases between. The CDR3 loop reads CASSFGRGYGYTF. The DNA of the CDR3 is TGTGCCAGCAGTTTTGGACGGGGCTATGGCTACACCTTC.

Many counts were recorded for this clonotype. The chain recombines TRBV7-6 with TRBJ2-7, with a tentative D call TRBD2 (5 bases). In germline, CDR1 is SGHVS, CDR2 FNYEAQ. This CDR3 is 14 amino acids long. V was shortened by 3 bases and J by 3 bases, with 12 bases between the two germline ends. For the CDR3, the DNA is TGTGCCAGCAGCTTTACGGGGTTTGGCTACGAGCAGTACTTC. This translates into CASSFTGFGYEQYF.

The gene calls are TRBV20-1 and TRBJ1-6; D remains unclear. CDR1 is DFQATT and CDR2 is SNEGSKA in the germline V gene (reference sequence). Trimming stripped 0 bases from V and 2 bases from J, with 8 bases between. The CDR3 consists of 15 residues. The CDR3 bases are TGCAGTGCTAGAGAGGGGAGCGCCTATAATTCACCCCTCCACTTT. Protein product: CSAREGSAYNSPLHF.

The chain joins TRBV29-1 to TRBJ2-2; D is unclear. The V gene lost 4 bases and the J gene lost 3 bases, with 15 bases spanning the gap. This CDR3 region has 15 residues. Germline CDR1 SQVTM, CDR2 ANQGSEA. The CDR3 DNA follows: TGCAGCGTTGGGGGTGATGAGTTTGACACCGGGGAGCTGTTTTTT. It yields the protein CSVGGDEFDTGELFF.

This clonotype has just a few counts. The chain couples TRBV19 to TRBJ2-5; 7 positions match TRBD1. There are 15 residues in the CDR3. Losses at the gene ends were 5 bases for V and 1 base for J; bases not matched to a gene: 7. The germline CDR1 and CDR2 sequences are LNHDA and SQIVND (reference sequence). The CDR3 DNA sequence: TGTGCCAGTAGTCCGATGACAGGGCCCCAAGAGACCCAGTACTTC. Its translation is CASSPMTGPQETQYF.

The CDR3 is CASSLGQTGNNEQFF. DNA for the CDR3: TGTGCCAGCAGTTTAGGCCAAACAGGCAACAATGAGCAGTTCTTC. This chain connects TRBV28 to TRBJ2-1, with TRBD1 as a possible D gene (5 bases). The ends were cut back, 2 bases at V and 5 bases at J, with 13 bases in the middle. The CDR3 has 15 residues. From germline, CDR1 is MDHEN and CDR2 SYDVKM.

This clonotype has only a few counts. The rearrangement joins TRBV5-1 to TRBJ2-7, with a tentative D call TRBD2 (6 bases). The germline V gene encodes CDR1 SGHRS and CDR2 YFSETQ. V was trimmed by 4 bases and J by 7 bases, leaving 15 bases between them. The CDR3 loop spans 13 amino acids. CDR3 bases: TGCGCCAGCAGCCCCAGCGGCGGGAAGGAGCAGTACTTC. Protein: CASSPSGGKEQYF.

The chain links TRBV5-1 to TRBJ1-5; D may be TRBD1 (6 bases). CDR3 length equals 13 residues. In germline, CDR1 is SGHRS, CDR2 YFSETQ. Trimming removed 0 bases from V and 10 bases from J, with 11 bases in between. The CDR3 DNA reads as TGCGCCAGCAGCTTGGGCGGGACAAAACCCCAGCATTTT. As protein: CASSLGGTKPQHF. Full variable domain (missing parts from reference TRBV5-1 and TRBJ1-5): KAGVTQTPRYLIKTRGQQVTLSCSPISGHRSVSWYQQTPGQGLQFLFEYFSETQRNKGNFPGRFSGRQFSNSRSEMNVSTLELGDSALYLCASSLGGTKPQHFGDGTRLSIL.

Remarks on this clonotype: Germline and junction disagree at one end, which may indicate a read error. The chain recombines TRBV6-1 with TRBJ1-5; D may be TRBD1 (6 bases). The CDR3 is made up of 14 amino acids. Germline V gene data show CDR1 as MNHNS and CDR2 as SASEGT. The CDR3 DNA follows: TGTGCCAGCAGTGAAGCAGGGGGTATCAAGCCCCAGCATTTC. It encodes CASSEAGGIKPQHF.

V is TRBV7-9 and J is TRBJ1-1, with TRBD1 identical over 7 bases. The J segment lost 2 bases and the V segment lost 1 base, leaving 4 bases of the junction unmatched. CDR1 SEHNR and CDR2 FQNEAQ come from the germline V gene (reference sequence). The CDR3 extends over 15 amino acids. CDR3 amino acids: CASSLGQGLNTEAFF. CDR3 sequence (DNA): TGTGCCAGCAGCTTAGGACAGGGCTTAAACACTGAAGCTTTCTTT. The complete variable domain, with remaining parts taken from reference TRBV7-9 and TRBJ1-1, reads DTGVSQNPRHKITKRGQNVTFRCDPISEHNRLYWYRQTLGQGPEFLTYFQNEAQLEKSRLLSDRFSAERPKGSFSTLEIQRTEQGDSAMYLCASSLGQGLNTEAFFGQGTRLTVV.

Only a few counts were recorded for this clonotype. The chain combines TRBV12-3 or TRBV12-4 with TRBJ1-3; D call uncertain. The CDR3 covers 17 residues. Trimming left V 4 bases short and J 0 bases short, with 16 bases between. The CDR3 region is CASSYSSDRVSGNTIYF. The CDR3 DNA follows: TGTGCCAGCAGTTATAGTAGTGACCGTGTCTCTGGAAACACCATATATTTT.

The V gene is TRBV19, the J gene TRBJ2-7, with 9 bases matching TRBD1. V dropped 5 bases and J dropped 3; count of bases not matched to a gene: 8. CDR1 is LNHDA, CDR2 SQIVND, per germline (reference sequence). The CDR3 extends over 15 amino acids. The CDR3 coding sequence is TGTGCCAGTAGTTCAATCGGGACAGGGTACTACGAGCAGTACTTC. Protein: CASSSIGTGYYEQYF. The variable domain in full, completed from reference TRBV19 and TRBJ2-7, reads DGGITQSPKYLFRKEGQNVTLSCEQNLNHDAMYWYRQDPGQGLRLIYYSQIVNDFQKGDIAEGYSVSREKKESFPLTVTSAQKNPTAFYLCASSSIGTGYYEQYFGPGTRLTVT.